The T cell receptor beta chain under discussion was sequenced for a study of Ad26.COV2.S vaccination and SARS-CoV-2 variants. Trimming shortened V by 2 bases and J by 7 bases, and 22 bases separated the two germline ends. The CDR3 sequence is 16 residues long. Germline values: CDR1 SGDLS, CDR2 YYNGEE. As to treatment: some 19 received Ad26.COV2.S at low or high dose, single or two shots; roughly five received placebo; per-sample allocation not given. At day 63 after the first vaccine or placebo injection, samples were drawn. Clones were sequenced by immunoSEQ multiplex PCR, and TCRdb holds only the in-frame ones, with some missing. The sample contains roughly 500,000 clones, around 90% of which appear only once.

The chain is built from TRBV9 and TRBJ2-7; D ambiguous. The input for sequencing was peripheral blood, taken in a trial of Ad26.COV2.S vaccine versus placebo. The receptor comes from a person aged 18 to 65 who received the Ad26.COV2.S COVID-19 vaccine or a placebo. In DNA, the CDR3 is TGTGCCAGCAGCGTTGTAGAGGACGGATGGGGTGAGGAGCAGTACTTC. Translating gives CASSVVEDGWGEEQYF.